Listed here is a single TCR beta chain. The target antigen is unknown. The germline V gene encodes CDR1 KGHSH and CDR2 LQKENI. This CDR3 has 15 amino acids. Trimming removed 2 bases at V and 4 bases at J, with 14 bases between. The data were taken from a study of cytomegalovirus exposure and HLA in healthy donors. Study findings and constraints: The productive fraction for most TCR beta V segments was about 87% or about 30% in an earlier analysis.

PCR involved 60 Vbeta and 13 Jbeta primers. Data came from immunoSEQ multiplex PCR; TCRdb stores just in-frame clones and leaves some out. The sample has about 200,000 clones. This sequence joins TRBV18 and TRBJ1-2, with no clear D. The sample taken for sequencing was PBMCs. This receptor was identified in a boy younger than 18 in good health and CMV-seronegative. CDR3: CASSPDTEGVYGYTF. In DNA, the CDR3 is TGTGCCAGCTCACCAGATACAGAGGGAGTCTATGGCTACACCTTC.